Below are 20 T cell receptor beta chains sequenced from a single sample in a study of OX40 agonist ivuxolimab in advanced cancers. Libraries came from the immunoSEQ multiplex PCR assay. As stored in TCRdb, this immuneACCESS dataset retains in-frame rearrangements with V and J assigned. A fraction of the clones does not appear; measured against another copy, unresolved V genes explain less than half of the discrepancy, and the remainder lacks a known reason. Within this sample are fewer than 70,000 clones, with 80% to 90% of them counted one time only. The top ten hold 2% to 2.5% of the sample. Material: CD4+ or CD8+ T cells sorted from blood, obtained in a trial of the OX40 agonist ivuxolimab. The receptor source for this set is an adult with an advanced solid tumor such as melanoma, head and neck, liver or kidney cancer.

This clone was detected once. The DNA for the CDR3 is TGTGCCAGCAGCCAGAGTTCCTTTCAGCCCCAGCATTTT. Its protein is CASSQSSFQPQHF. The J gene is TRBJ1-5, the V gene TRBV14; D is undetermined. V shed 3 bases and J shed 6 bases, with 9 bases lying between them. The germline V gene has CDR1 SGHDN and CDR2 FVKESK. This CDR3 spans 13 amino acids. Combining the CDR3 with reference TRBV14 and TRBJ1-5 gives the whole variable domain EAGVTQFPSHSVIEKGQTVTLRCDPISGHDNLYWYRRVMGKEIKFLLHFVKESKQDESGMPNNRFLAERTGGTYSTLKVQPAELEDSGVYFCASSQSSFQPQHFGDGTRLSIL.

The CDR3 DNA is TGTGCCAGCAGCGTACACCAGGTCGGGGGGATCACAGATACGCAGTATTTT. Encoded protein: CASSVHQVGGITDTQYF. The rearrangement links TRBV9 to TRBJ2-3, with 7 bases matching TRBD2. The V gene's germline CDR1 is SGDLS and CDR2 YYNGEE. CDR3 length: 17 residues. V dropped 1 base and J dropped 2; count of bases not matched to a gene: 10.

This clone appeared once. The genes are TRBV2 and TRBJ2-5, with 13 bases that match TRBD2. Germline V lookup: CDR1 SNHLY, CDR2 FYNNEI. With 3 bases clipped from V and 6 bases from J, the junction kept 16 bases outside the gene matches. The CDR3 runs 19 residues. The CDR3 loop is CASSETLNRLAGGMKTQYF. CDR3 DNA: TGTGCCAGCAGTGAGACTCTCAATCGACTAGCGGGGGGCATGAAGACCCAGTACTTC.

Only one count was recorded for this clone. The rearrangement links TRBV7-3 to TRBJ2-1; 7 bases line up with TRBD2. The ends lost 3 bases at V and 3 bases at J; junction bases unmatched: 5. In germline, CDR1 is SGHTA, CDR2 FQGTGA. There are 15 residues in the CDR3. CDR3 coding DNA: TGTGCCAGCAGCTTCGGGGGGAGTGGCTACAATGAGCAGTTCTTC. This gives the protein CASSFGGSGYNEQFF. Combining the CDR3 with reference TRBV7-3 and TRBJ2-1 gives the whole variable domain GAGVSQTPSNKVTEKGKYVELRCDPISGHTALYWYRQSLGQGPEFLIYFQGTGAADDSGLPNDRFFAVRPEGSVSTLKIQRTERGDSAVYLCASSFGGSGYNEQFFGPGTRLTVL.

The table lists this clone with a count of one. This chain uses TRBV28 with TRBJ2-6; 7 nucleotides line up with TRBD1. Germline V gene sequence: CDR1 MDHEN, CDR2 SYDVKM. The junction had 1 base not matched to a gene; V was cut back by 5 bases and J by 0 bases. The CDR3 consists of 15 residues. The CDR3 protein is CASSPGGSGANVLTF. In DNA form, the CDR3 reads TGTGCCAGCAGTCCAGGGGGCTCTGGGGCCAACGTCCTGACTTTC.

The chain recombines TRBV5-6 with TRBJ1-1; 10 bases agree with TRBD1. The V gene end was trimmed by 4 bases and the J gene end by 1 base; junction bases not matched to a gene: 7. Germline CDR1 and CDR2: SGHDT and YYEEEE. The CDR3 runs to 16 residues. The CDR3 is CASSDRDRGSNTEAFF. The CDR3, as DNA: TGTGCCAGCAGCGACCGGGACAGGGGCTCGAACACTGAAGCTTTCTTT.

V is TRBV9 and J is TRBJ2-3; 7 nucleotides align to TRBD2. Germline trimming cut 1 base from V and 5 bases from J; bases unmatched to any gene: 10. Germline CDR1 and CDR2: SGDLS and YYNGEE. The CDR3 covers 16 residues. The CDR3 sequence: CASSVSPAGRGDTQYF. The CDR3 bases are TGTGCCAGCAGCGTAAGCCCAGCGGGACGGGGAGATACGCAGTATTTT.

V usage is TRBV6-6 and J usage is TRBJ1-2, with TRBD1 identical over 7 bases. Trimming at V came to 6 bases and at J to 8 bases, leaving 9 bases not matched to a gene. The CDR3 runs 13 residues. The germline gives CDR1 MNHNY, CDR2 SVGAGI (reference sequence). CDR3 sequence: CASSLRQGSGYTF. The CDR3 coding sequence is TGTGCCAGCAGCCTAAGACAGGGATCGGGCTACACCTTC.

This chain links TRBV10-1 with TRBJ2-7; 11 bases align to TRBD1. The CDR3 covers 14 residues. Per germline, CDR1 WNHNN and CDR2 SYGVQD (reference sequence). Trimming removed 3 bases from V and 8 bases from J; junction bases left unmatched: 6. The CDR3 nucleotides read TGCGCCAGCAGTGAATCCCGGACAGGGGGCCAGCAGTACTTC. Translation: CASSESRTGGQQYF.

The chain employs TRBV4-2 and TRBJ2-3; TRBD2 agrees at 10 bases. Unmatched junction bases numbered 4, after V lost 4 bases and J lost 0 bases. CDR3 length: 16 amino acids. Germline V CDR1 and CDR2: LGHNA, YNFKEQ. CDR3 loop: CASSPRTSGSTDTQYF. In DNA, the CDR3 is TGTGCCAGCAGCCCTCGGACTAGCGGAAGCACAGATACGCAGTATTTT.

In nucleotides, the CDR3 is TGCGCCAGCAGCTTGGAACAGACTAATGAAAAACTGTTTTTT. Residues: CASSLEQTNEKLFF. This chain uses TRBV5-1 with TRBJ1-4; no clear D. Per germline, CDR1 SGHRS and CDR2 YFSETQ. This CDR3 is 14 amino acids long. V lost 0 bases and J lost 2, with 5 bases in between.

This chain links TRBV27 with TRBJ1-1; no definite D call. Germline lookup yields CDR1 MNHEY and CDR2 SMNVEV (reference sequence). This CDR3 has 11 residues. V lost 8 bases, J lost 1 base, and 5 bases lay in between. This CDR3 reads CASARNTEAFF. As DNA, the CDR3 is TGTGCCAGCGCCAGGAACACTGAAGCTTTCTTT.

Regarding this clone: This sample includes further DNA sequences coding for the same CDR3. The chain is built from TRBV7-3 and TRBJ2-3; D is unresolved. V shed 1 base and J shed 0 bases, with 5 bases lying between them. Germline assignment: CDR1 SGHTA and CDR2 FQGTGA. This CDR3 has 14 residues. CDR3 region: CASSLIPSTDTQYF. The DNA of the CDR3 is TGTGCCAGCAGCTTAATCCCCAGCACAGATACGCAGTATTTT.

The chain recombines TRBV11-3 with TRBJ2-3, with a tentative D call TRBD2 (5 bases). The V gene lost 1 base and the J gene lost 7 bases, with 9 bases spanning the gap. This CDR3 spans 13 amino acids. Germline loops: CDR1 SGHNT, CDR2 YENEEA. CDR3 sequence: CASSLVWTHTQYF. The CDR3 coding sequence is TGTGCCAGCAGCTTAGTTTGGACTCATACGCAGTATTTT. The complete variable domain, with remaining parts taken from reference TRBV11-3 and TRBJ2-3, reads EAGVVQSPRYKIIEKKQPVAFWCNPISGHNTLYWYLQNLGQGPELLIRYENEEAVDDSQLPKDRFSAERLKGVDSTLKIQPAELGDSAVYLCASSLVWTHTQYFGPGTRLTVL.

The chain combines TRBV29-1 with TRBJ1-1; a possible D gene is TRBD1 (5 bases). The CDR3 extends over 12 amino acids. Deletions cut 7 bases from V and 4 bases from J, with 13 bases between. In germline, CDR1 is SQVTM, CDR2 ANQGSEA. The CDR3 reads CSGLQVGTEAFF. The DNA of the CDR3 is TGCAGCGGACTACAGGTGGGCACTGAAGCTTTCTTT.

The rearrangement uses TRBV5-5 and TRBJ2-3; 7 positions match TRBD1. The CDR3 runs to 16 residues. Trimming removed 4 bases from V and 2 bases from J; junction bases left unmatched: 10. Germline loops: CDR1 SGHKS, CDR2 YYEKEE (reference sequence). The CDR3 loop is CASSPDDRVFTDTQYF. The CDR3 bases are TGTGCCAGCAGCCCGGATGACAGGGTTTTCACAGATACGCAGTATTTT.

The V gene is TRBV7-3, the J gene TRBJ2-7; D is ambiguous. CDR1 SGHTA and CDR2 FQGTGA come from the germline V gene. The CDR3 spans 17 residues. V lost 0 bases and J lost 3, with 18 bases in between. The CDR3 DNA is TGTGCCAGCAGCTTAACGTGCTGGATTCTTCTACTCTACGAGCAGTACTTC. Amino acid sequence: CASSLTCWILLLYEQYF.

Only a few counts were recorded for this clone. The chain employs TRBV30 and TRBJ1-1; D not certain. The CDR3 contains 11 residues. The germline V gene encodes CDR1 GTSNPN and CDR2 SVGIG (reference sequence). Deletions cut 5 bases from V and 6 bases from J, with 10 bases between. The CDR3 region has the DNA TGTGCCTGGGGGAGGGTGCCTGAAGCTTTCTTT. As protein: CAWGRVPEAFF.

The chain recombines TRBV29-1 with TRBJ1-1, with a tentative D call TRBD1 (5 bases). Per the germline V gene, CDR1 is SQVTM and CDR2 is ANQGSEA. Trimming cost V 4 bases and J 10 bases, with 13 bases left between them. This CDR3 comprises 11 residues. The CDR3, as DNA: TGCAGCGTTGGTGGCGGTGGGGCAGCTTTCTTT. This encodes CSVGGGGAAFF.

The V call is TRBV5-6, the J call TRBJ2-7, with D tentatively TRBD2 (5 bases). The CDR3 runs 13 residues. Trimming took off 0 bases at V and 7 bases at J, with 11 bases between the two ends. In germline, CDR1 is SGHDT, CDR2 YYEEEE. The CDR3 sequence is CASSLGETGEQYF. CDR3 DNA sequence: TGTGCCAGCAGCTTGGGGGAGACGGGGGAGCAGTACTTC.